This T cell receptor (beta chain) was observed in a study of Ad26.COV2.S vaccination and SARS-CoV-2 variants. Notes on the study in general: Measurements of TCR breadth and depth may have given underestimates of the total T cell responses. Reports say spike-specific CD8+ and CD4+ T cell responses covered substantial breadth after vaccination. For non-spike TCRs, breadth in vaccine recipients resembled that in placebo recipients.

Sample treatment: roughly 20 received Ad26.COV2.S at low or high dose, single or two shots; 5 received placebo; per-sample allocation not given. Sampling took place 63 days after the first vaccine or placebo injection. The table came from immunoSEQ multiplex PCR; TCRdb's copy has only in-frame clones and leaves some out. The sample lists 410,000 or so clones; roughly 90% were seen once. A note on this clone: Antigen specificity is unknown.

The sample in question was peripheral blood, obtained in a trial of Ad26.COV2.S vaccine versus placebo. This sequence was found in a person between 18 and 60 years old who received the Ad26.COV2.S COVID-19 vaccine or a placebo.

The CDR3 sequence: CASSIQGQETQYF. The CDR3 DNA sequence: TGTGCCAGCTCAATACAGGGTCAAGAGACCCAGTACTTC. The chain employs TRBV18 and TRBJ2-5; tentative D call: TRBD1 (6 bases). This CDR3 has 13 amino acids. CDR1 KGHSH and CDR2 LQKENI come from the germline V gene. Trimming took off 5 bases at V and 2 bases at J, with 9 bases between the two ends.